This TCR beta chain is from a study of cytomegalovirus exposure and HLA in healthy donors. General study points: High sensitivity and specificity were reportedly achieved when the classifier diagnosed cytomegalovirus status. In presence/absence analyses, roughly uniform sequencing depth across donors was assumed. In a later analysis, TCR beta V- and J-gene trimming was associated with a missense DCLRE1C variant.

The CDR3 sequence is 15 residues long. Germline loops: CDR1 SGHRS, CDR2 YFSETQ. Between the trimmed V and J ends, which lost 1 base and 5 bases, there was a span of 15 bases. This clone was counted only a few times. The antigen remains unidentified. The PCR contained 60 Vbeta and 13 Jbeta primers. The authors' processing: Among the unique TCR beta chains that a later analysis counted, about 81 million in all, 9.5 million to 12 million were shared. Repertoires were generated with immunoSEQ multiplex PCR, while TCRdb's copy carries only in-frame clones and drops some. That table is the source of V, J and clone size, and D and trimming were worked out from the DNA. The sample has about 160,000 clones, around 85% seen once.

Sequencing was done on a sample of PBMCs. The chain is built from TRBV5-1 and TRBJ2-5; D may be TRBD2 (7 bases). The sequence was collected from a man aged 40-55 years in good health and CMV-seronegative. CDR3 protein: CASSLWSGGRETQYF. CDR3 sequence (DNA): TGCGCCAGCAGCTTGTGGTCGGGGGGCCGGGAGACCCAGTACTTC.